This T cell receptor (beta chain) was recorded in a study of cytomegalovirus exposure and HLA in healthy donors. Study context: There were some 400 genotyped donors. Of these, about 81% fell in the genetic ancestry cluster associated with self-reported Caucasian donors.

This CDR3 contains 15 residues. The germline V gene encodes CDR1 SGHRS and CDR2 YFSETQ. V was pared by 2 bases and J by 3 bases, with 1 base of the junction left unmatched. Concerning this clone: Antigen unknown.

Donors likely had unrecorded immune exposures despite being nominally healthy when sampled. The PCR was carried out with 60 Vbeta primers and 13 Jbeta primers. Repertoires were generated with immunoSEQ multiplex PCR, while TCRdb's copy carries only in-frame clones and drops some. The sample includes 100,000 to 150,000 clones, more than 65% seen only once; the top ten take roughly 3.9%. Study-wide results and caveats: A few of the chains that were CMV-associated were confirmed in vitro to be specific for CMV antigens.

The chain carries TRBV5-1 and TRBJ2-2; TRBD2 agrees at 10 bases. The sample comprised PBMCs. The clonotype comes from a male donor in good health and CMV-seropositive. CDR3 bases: TGCGCCAGCAGCTTCCTAGCGGGAGACACCGGGGAGCTGTTTTTT. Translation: CASSFLAGDTGELFF.